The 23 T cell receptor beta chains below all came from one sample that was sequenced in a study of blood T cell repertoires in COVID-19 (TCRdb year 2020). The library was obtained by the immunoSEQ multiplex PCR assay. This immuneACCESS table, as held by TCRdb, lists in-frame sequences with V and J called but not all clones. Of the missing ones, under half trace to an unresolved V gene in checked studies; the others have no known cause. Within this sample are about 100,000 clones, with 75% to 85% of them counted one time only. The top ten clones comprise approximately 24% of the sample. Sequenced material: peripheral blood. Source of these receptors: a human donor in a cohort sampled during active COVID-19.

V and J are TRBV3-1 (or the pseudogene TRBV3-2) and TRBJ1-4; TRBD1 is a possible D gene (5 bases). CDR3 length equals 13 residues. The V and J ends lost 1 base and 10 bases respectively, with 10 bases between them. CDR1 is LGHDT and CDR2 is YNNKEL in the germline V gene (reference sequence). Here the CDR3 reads CASSQGREGKLFF. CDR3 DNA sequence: TGTGCCAGCAGCCAAGGCAGGGAGGGAAAACTGTTTTTT.

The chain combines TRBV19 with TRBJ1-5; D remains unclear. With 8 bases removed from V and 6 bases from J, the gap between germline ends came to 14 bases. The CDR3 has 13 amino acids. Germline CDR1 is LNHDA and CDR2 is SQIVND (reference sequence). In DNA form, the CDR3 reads TGTGCCAGTCGGCCTTCAGGAAGTCAGCCCCAGCATTTT. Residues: CASRPSGSQPQHF. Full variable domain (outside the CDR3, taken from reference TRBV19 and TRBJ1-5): DGGITQSPKYLFRKEGQNVTLSCEQNLNHDAMYWYRQDPGQGLRLIYYSQIVNDFQKGDIAEGYSVSREKKESFPLTVTSAQKNPTAFYLCASRPSGSQPQHFGDGTRLSIL.

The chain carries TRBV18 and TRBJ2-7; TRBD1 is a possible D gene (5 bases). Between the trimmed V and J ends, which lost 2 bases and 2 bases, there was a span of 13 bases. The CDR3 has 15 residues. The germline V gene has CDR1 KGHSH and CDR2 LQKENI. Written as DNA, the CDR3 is TGTGCCAGCTCACCAGGCGAAGGGGCGGCCTACGAGCAGTACTTC. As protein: CASSPGEGAAYEQYF.

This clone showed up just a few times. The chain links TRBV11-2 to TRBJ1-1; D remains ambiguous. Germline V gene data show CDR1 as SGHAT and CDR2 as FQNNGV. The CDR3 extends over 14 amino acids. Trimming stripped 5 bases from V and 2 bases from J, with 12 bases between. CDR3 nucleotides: TGTGCCAGCAGCCCCCTGGCATCTAACACTGAAGCTTTCTTT. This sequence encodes CASSPLASNTEAFF.

CDR3 protein: CASSPRLAANTGELFF. The CDR3 region has the DNA TGTGCCAGCAGTCCCAGACTAGCAGCTAACACCGGGGAGCTGTTTTTT. The chain carries TRBV6-2 or TRBV6-3 and TRBJ2-2; 7 bases are a match to TRBD2. The CDR3 loop spans 16 amino acids. V lost 5 bases and J lost 2; bases outside the gene matches: 8. CDR1 and CDR2 (germline): MNHEY, SVGEGT.

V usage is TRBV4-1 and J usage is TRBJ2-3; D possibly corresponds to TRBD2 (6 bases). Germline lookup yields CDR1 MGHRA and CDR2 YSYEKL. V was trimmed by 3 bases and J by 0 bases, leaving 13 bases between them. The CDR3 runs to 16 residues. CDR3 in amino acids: CASSQGSGLSTDTQYF. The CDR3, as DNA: TGCGCCAGCAGCCAGGGTTCGGGACTTAGCACAGATACGCAGTATTTT.

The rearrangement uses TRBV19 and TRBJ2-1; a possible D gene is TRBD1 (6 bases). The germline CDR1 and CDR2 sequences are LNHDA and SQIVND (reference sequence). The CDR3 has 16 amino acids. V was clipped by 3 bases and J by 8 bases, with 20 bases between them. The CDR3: CASSIRRQVGFDEQFF. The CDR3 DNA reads TGTGCCAGTAGTATCCGCCGACAGGTTGGTTTCGATGAGCAGTTCTTC.

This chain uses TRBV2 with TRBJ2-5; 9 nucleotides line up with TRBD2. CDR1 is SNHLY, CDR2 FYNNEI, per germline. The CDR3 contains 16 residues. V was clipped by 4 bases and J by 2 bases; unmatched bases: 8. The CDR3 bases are TGTGCCAGCAGTGTGGGAGCGGGAGGAGGGCAAGAGACCCAGTACTTC. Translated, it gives CASSVGAGGGQETQYF. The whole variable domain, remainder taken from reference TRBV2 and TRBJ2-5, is EPEVTQTPSHQVTQMGQEVILRCVPISNHLYFYWYRQILGQKVEFLVSFYNNEISEKSEIFDDQFSVERPDGSNFTLKIRSTKLEDSAMYFCASSVGAGGGQETQYFGPGTRLLVL.

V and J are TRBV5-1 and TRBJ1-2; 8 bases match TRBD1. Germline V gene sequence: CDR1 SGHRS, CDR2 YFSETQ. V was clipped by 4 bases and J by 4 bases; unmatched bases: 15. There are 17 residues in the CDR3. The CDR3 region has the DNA TGCGCCAGCAGCGGACAGGGAGCGGACCTGAAAGGCTATGGCTACACCTTC. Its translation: CASSGQGADLKGYGYTF.

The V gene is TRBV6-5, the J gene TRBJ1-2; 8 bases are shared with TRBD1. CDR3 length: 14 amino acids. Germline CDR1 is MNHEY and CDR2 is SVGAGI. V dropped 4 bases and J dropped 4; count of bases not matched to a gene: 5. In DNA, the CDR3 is TGTGCCAGCAGTTTGAGCAGGGGGCCCTATGGCTACACCTTC. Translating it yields CASSLSRGPYGYTF.

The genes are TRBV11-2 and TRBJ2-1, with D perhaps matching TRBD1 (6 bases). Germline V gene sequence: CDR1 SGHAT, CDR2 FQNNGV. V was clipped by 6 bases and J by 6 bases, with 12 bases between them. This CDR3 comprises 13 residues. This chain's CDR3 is CASRRTGSNEQFF. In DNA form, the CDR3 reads TGTGCCAGCAGGCGCACAGGGAGCAATGAGCAGTTCTTC.

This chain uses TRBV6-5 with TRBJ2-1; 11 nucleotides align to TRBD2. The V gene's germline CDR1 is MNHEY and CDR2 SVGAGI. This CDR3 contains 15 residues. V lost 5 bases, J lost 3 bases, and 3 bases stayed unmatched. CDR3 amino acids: CASSTSGSIYNEQFF. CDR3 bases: TGTGCCAGCAGTACTAGCGGGAGTATCTACAATGAGCAGTTCTTC.

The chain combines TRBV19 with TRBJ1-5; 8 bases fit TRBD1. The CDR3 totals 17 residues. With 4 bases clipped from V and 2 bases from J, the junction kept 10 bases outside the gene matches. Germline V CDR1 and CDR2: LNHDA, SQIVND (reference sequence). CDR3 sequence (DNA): TGTGCCAGTAGTAGAGGGGCCAGGGGGCAAGGCAATCAGCCCCAGCATTTT. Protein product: CASSRGARGQGNQPQHF. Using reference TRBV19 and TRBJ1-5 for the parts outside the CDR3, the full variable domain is DGGITQSPKYLFRKEGQNVTLSCEQNLNHDAMYWYRQDPGQGLRLIYYSQIVNDFQKGDIAEGYSVSREKKESFPLTVTSAQKNPTAFYLCASSRGARGQGNQPQHFGDGTRLSIL.

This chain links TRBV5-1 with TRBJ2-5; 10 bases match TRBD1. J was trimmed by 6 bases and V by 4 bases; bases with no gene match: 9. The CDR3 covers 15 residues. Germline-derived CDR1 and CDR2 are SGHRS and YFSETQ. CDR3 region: CASSPSGQGSKTQYF. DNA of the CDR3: TGCGCCAGCAGCCCTTCGGGACAGGGGAGCAAGACCCAGTACTTC.

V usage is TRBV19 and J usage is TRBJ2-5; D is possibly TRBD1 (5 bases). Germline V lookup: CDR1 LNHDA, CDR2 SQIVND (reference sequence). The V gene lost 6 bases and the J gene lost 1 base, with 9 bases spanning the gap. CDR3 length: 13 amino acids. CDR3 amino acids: CASSQGIQETQYF. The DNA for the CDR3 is TGTGCCAGTAGCCAGGGAATCCAAGAGACCCAGTACTTC.

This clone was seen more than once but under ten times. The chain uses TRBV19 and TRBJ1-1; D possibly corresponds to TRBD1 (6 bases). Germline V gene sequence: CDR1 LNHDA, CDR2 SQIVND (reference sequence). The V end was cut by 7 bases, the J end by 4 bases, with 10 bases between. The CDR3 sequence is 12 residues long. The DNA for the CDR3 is TGTGCCAGTAAGGGGGTAAGCACTGAAGCTTTCTTT. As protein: CASKGVSTEAFF.

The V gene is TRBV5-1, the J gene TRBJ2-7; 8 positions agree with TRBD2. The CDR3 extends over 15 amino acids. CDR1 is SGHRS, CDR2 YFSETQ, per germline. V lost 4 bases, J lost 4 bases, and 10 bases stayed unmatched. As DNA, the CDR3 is TGCGCCAGCAGCCCAGACGGGGGGGTCCAGTACGAGCAGTACTTC. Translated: CASSPDGGVQYEQYF.

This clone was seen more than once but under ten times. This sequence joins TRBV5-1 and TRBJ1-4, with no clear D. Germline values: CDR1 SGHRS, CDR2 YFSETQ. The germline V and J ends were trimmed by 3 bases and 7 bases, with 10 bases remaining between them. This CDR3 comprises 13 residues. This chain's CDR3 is CASSSIIGEKLFF. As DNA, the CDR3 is TGCGCCAGCAGCTCGATAATCGGTGAAAAACTGTTTTTT.

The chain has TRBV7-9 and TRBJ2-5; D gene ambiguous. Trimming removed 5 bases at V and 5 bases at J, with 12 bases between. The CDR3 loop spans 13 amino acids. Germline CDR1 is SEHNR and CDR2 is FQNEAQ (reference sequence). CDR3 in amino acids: CASSTSGWETQYF. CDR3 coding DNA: TGTGCCAGCAGCACGTCTGGCTGGGAGACCCAGTACTTC.

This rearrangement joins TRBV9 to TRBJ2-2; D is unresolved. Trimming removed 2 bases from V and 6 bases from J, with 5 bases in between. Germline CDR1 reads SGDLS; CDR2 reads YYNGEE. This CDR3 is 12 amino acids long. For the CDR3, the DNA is TGTGCCAGCAGCGTCCTCCCCGGGGAGCTGTTTTTT. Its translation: CASSVLPGELFF.

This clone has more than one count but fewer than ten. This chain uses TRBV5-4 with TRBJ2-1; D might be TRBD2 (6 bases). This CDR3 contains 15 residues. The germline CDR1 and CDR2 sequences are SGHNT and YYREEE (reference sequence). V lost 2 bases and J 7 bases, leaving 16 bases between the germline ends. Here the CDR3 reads CASSFYDRRENEQFF. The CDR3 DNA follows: TGTGCCAGCAGCTTCTATGACCGACGGGAGAATGAGCAGTTCTTC. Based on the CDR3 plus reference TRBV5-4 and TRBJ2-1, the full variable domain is ETGVTQSPTHLIKTRGQQVTLRCSSQSGHNTVSWYQQALGQGPQFIFQYYREEENGRGNFPPRFSGLQFPNYSSELNVNALELDDSALYLCASSFYDRRENEQFFGPGTRLTVL.

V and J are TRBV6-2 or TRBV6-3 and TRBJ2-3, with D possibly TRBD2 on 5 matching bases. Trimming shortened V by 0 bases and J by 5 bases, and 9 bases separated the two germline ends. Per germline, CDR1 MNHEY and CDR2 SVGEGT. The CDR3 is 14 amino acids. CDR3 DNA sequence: TGTGCCAGCAGTTACTCTAGTAGCGAAGATACGCAGTATTTT. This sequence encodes CASSYSSSEDTQYF.

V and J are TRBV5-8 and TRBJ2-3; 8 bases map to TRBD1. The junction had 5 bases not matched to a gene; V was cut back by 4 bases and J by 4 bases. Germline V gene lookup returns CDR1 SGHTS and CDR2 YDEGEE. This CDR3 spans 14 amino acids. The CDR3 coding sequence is TGTGCCAGCAGCACCCTACAGGGGGCAGATACGCAGTATTTT. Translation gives CASSTLQGADTQYF. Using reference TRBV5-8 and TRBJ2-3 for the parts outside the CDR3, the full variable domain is EAGVTQSPTHLIKTRGQQATLRCSPISGHTSVYWYQQALGLGLQFLLWYDEGEERNRGNFPPRFSGRQFPNYSSELNVNALELEDSALYLCASSTLQGADTQYFGPGTRLTVL.